Ten or more counts support the clone carrying this TCR beta chain. Its antigen is undetermined. These data belong to a study of identical twins. The study's findings and limits: Where beta out-of-frame sequences were concerned, excess twin sharing was weaker.

V dropped 4 bases and J dropped 3; count of bases not matched to a gene: 7. CDR3 length: 16 amino acids. CDR1 SGHVS and CDR2 FQNEAQ come from the germline V gene. A single record per CDR3 protein comes from TCRdb applying MiXCR to the 5' RACE reads. The sample lists about 660,000 distinct CDR3 sequences; around 8.6% were seen once. The sample was also linked to a second study, of yellow fever vaccine responses in identical twins.

The specimen sequenced was PBMCs. The chain employs TRBV7-8 and TRBJ2-3; TRBD1 agrees at 10 bases. This sequence originates from a woman under 30 in good health. In nucleotides, the CDR3 is TGTGCCAGCAGCTCGGACAGGGGGAAGGTGACAGATACGCAGTATTTT. Protein product: CASSSDRGKVTDTQYF.